The 11 T cell receptor beta chains reported below all come from one sample, sequenced in a study of cytomegalovirus exposure and HLA in healthy donors. Method: immunoSEQ multiplex PCR; TCRdb's copy keeps in-frame clones and lacks some. The sample includes some 270,000 clones, 80% to 90% of them seen just once. Sequencing was done on a sample of PBMCs. The receptors shown here come from a woman between 18 and 29 years old in good health and CMV-seronegative.

This chain links TRBV6-5 with TRBJ2-7; D is possibly TRBD1 (6 bases). The V and J ends lost 6 bases and 6 bases respectively, with 9 bases between them. CDR1 is MNHEY, CDR2 SVGAGI, per germline. The CDR3 has 11 residues. CDR3 protein: CASRRGGEQYF. In DNA form, the CDR3 reads TGTGCCAGCAGAAGAGGGGGCGAGCAGTACTTC.

This clone was observed once. This chain connects TRBV30 to TRBJ1-5; the D is unclear. The CDR3 is 13 residues long. Trimming took off 0 bases at V and 7 bases at J, with 10 bases between the two ends. In germline, CDR1 is GTSNPN, CDR2 SVGIG (reference sequence). The CDR3 coding sequence is TGTGCCTGGAGTGTGGGGTCGGGGCAGCCCCAGCATTTT. Protein sequence: CAWSVGSGQPQHF. Drawing the rest from reference TRBV30 and TRBJ1-5, the complete variable domain is SQTIHQWPATLVQPVGSPLSLECTVEGTSNPNLYWYRQAAGRGLQLLFYSVGIGQISSEVPQNLSASRPQDRQFILSSKKLLLSDSGFYLCAWSVGSGQPQHFGDGTRLSIL.

V is TRBV5-4 and J is TRBJ1-1; TRBD1 matches at 11 bases. This CDR3 region has 15 residues. Germline V lookup: CDR1 SGHNT, CDR2 YYREEE (reference sequence). The V gene end was trimmed by 0 bases and the J gene end by 3 bases; junction bases not matched to a gene: 1. CDR3 DNA sequence: TGTGCCAGCAGCTTGGGGGGACAGGGGGACACTGAAGCTTTCTTT. Translated: CASSLGGQGDTEAFF.

The chain is built from TRBV30 and TRBJ1-2, with a possible D match to TRBD1 (6 bases). V was pared by 4 bases and J by 5 bases, with 11 bases between. CDR3 size: 12 residues. Germline V CDR1 and CDR2: GTSNPN, SVGIG (reference sequence). The CDR3 DNA sequence: TGTGCCTGGAACAGGGAAGGGTATGGCTACACCTTC. It specifies CAWNREGYGYTF. Using reference TRBV30 and TRBJ1-2 for the parts outside the CDR3, the full variable domain is SQTIHQWPATLVQPVGSPLSLECTVEGTSNPNLYWYRQAAGRGLQLLFYSVGIGQISSEVPQNLSASRPQDRQFILSSKKLLLSDSGFYLCAWNREGYGYTFGSGTRLTVV.

In its sample, this clone was seen once. The chain has TRBV5-3 and TRBJ1-2; weak D call: TRBD1 (5 bases). TRBV5-3 is given ORF status, its function remaining uncertain. Trimming removed 8 bases at V and 2 bases at J, with 13 bases between. This CDR3 is 13 amino acids long. For the CDR3, the DNA is TGTGCCAGCCCGACAGCCGGAAACTATGGCTACACCTTC. Its protein is CASPTAGNYGYTF.

This clone was detected only a few times. The chain is built from TRBV7-8 and TRBJ1-1, with D maybe TRBD1 (5 bases). Germline V gene sequence: CDR1 SGHVS, CDR2 FQNEAQ. Trimming pared 2 bases from V and 5 bases from J, leaving 15 bases between. This CDR3 is built from 15 residues. CDR3 bases: TGTGCCAGCAGCTTAATTGGGGGGGGAAGGACTGAAGCTTTCTTT. Translated: CASSLIGGGRTEAFF.

CDR3 sequence: CASSNPRDRASGELFF. CDR3 sequence (DNA): TGTGCCAGCAGCAATCCACGGGACAGGGCGTCCGGGGAGCTGTTTTTT. The chain combines TRBV7-6 with TRBJ2-2; 9 bases are shared with TRBD1. This CDR3 is built from 16 residues. Trimming cost V 5 bases and J 6 bases; bases outside gene matches: 10. Germline CDR1 SGHVS, CDR2 FNYEAQ.

The J gene is TRBJ1-1, the V gene TRBV5-5, with 7 bases matching TRBD1. Germline V gene sequence: CDR1 SGHKS, CDR2 YYEKEE (reference sequence). Unmatched junction bases numbered 3, after V lost 3 bases and J lost 4 bases. The CDR3 contains 13 residues. The CDR3 sequence is CASSSTGATEAFF. In DNA, the CDR3 is TGTGCCAGCAGCTCCACAGGGGCCACTGAAGCTTTCTTT.

This clone was observed a handful of times. The genes are TRBV5-6 and TRBJ2-7; no clear D gene. V was pared by 7 bases and J by 3 bases, with 17 bases between. The CDR3 is made up of 14 amino acids. Looked up from germline, CDR1 is SGHDT and CDR2 is YYEEEE. Here the CDR3 reads CASLRSGLYYEQYF. The CDR3 region has the DNA TGTGCCAGCCTCCGTTCGGGTCTATACTACGAGCAGTACTTC.

The chain combines TRBV5-1 with TRBJ2-7, with a tentative D call TRBD1 (6 bases). This CDR3 is 15 amino acids long. V dropped 0 bases and J dropped 5 bases, with 15 bases sitting between them. Germline V gives CDR1 SGHRS, CDR2 YFSETQ. For the CDR3, the DNA is TGCGCCAGCAGCTTGGCGGCAGGGGCTAGCCACGAGCAGTACTTC. Translation: CASSLAAGASHEQYF.

V and J are TRBV5-6 and TRBJ1-5, with TRBD1 matching over 10 bases. The CDR3 length is 19 residues. Per the germline V gene, CDR1 is SGHDT and CDR2 is YYEEEE. Trimming cost V 4 bases and J 6 bases; bases outside gene matches: 19. CDR3 nucleotide sequence: TGTGCCAGCAGCAGACTATTGGGACAGGGGCAAGGCGGCAGTCAGCCCCAGCATTTT. Protein product: CASSRLLGQGQGGSQPQHF.